Presented here are 4 T cell receptor beta chains from one specimen sequenced in a study of spatial heterogeneity in lung cancer. Findings and caveats of the study: Expanded alpha and beta TCR counts within tumors tracked tumor mutation counts.

One entry per CDR3 protein results from TCRdb running MiXCR on the 5' RACE reads. The sample lists about 27,000 distinct CDR3 sequences; approximately 6.9% were seen once. Their target antigens are unknown. The time point denotes: sample taken at primary tumor resection. The sequences come from lung tumor tissue, collected at surgery. The origin of the receptors is a male donor with early-stage non-small cell lung cancer.

This clonotype has a count of ten or more. J is TRBJ1-2 and V is TRBV20-1; the D is unclear. The CDR3 consists of 14 residues. The V end lost 6 bases, the J end lost 5 bases, and 19 bases lay between the germline ends. Germline CDR1 is DFQATT and CDR2 is SNEGSKA (reference sequence). The CDR3 region has the DNA TGCAGTGCGATTCCCCTTGACCGAGATTATGGCTACACCTTC. Translation: CSAIPLDRDYGYTF.

The CDR3 reads CASNRGETQYF. The CDR3 DNA is TGTGCCAGCAACCGGGGGGAGACCCAGTACTTC. This chain joins TRBV11-2 and TRBJ2-5; tentatively, D is TRBD2 (6 bases). Germline values: CDR1 SGHAT, CDR2 FQNNGV. Trimming removed 7 bases at V and 5 bases at J, with 8 bases between. The CDR3 consists of 11 residues. The entire variable domain, with the rest obtained from reference TRBV11-2 and TRBJ2-5, is as follows: EAGVAQSPRYKIIEKRQSVAFWCNPISGHATLYWYQQILGQGPKLLIQFQNNGVVDDSQLPKDRFSAERLKGVDSTLKIQPAKLEDSAVYLCASNRGETQYFGPGTRLLVL.

This chain joins TRBV10-3 and TRBJ1-3, with no clear D. The germline CDR1 and CDR2 sequences are ENHRY and SYGVKD. V lost 1 base and J lost 2, with 6 bases in between. The length of the CDR3 is 14 residues. The CDR3 DNA reads TGTGCCATCAGTGAGTTAACAGCTGGAAACACCATATATTTT. Its protein product is CAISELTAGNTIYF.

This clonotype is medium-sized. The CDR3: CASLGQIINNEQFF. The CDR3 DNA is TGTGCCAGCCTCGGACAGATAATTAACAATGAGCAGTTCTTC. The chain uses TRBV7-2 and TRBJ2-1; a weak D match, TRBD1 (6 bases). The CDR3 has 14 amino acids. The germline V gene has CDR1 SGHTA and CDR2 FQGNSA. V lost 8 bases and J 5 bases, leaving 16 bases between the germline ends.